This T cell receptor (beta chain) was sequenced in a study of cytomegalovirus exposure and HLA in healthy donors. General study results and limits: Presence/absence analysis assumed near-uniform sequencing depth across donors.

The PCR made use of 60 Vbeta and 13 Jbeta primers. The data were produced by immunoSEQ multiplex PCR, yet TCRdb's version contains in-frame clones alone and is incomplete. This sample carries 100,000 or so clones, 76% of them seen once, and the ten largest clones take over 8%. This CDR3 has 13 residues. In germline, CDR1 is SGHTA, CDR2 FQGTGA. The V end was cut by 5 bases, the J end by 3 bases, with 8 bases between. A remark on this clone: Its antigen is undetermined.

The sequencing input was PBMCs. The sequence was obtained from a man aged 40-50 years in good health and CMV-seropositive. The V and J genes are TRBV7-3 and TRBJ1-5, with a tentative D call TRBD1 (5 bases). The CDR3 protein is CASSPTDNQPQHF. DNA of the CDR3: TGTGCCAGCAGCCCGACAGACAATCAGCCCCAGCATTTT.